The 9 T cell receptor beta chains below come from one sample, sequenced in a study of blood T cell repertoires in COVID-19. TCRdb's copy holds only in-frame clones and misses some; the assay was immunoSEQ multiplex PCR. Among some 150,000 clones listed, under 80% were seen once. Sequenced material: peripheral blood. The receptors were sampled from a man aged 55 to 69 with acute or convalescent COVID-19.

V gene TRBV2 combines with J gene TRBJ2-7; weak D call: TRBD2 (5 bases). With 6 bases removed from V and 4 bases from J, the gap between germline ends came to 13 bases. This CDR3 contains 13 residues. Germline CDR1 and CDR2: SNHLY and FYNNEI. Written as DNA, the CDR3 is TGTGCCAGCAGGGGAGACCTCGGATACGAGCAGTACTTC. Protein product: CASRGDLGYEQYF.

The CDR3 reads CASSQNRDRDTGELFF. The CDR3 DNA reads TGTGCCAGCAGCCAAAACCGGGACAGGGACACCGGGGAGCTGTTTTTT. The chain carries TRBV9 and TRBJ2-2; 9 nucleotides agree with TRBD1. The V gene's germline CDR1 is SGDLS and CDR2 YYNGEE. V lost 4 bases, J lost 3 bases, and 7 bases stayed unmatched. This CDR3 has 16 residues.

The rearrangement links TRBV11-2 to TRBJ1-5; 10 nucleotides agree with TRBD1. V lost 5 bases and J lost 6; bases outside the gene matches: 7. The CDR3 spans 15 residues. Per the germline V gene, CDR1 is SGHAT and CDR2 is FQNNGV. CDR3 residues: CASSGTGARGQPQHF. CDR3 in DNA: TGTGCCAGCAGCGGGACAGGGGCGCGGGGTCAGCCCCAGCATTTT.

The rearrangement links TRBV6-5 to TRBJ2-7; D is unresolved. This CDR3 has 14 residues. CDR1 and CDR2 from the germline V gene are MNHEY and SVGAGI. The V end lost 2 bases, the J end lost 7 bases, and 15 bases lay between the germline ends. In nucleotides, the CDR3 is TGTGCCAGCAGTTACGCAGTGGCAAGCGTGGAGCAGTACTTC. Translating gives CASSYAVASVEQYF.

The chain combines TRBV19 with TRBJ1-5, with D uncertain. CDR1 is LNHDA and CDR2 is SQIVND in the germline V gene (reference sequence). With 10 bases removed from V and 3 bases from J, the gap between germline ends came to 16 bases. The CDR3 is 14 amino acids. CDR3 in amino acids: CATSPQAPNQPQHF. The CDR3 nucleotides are TGTGCCACCAGCCCCCAGGCACCCAATCAGCCCCAGCATTTT.

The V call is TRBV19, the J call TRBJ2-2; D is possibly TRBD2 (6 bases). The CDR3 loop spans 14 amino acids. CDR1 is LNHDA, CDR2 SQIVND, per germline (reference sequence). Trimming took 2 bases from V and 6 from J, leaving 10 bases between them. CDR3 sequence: CASSIWRVAGELFF. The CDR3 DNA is TGTGCCAGTAGTATATGGAGGGTGGCCGGGGAGCTGTTTTTT.

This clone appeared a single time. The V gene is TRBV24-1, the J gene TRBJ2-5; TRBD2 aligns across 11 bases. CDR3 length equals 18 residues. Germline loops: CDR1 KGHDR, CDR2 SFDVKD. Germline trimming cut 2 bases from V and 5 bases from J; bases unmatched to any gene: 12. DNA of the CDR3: TGTGCCACCAGTGATTCCGGGTTAGCGGGAGGGAACGAGGAGACCCAGTACTTC. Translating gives CATSDSGLAGGNEETQYF.

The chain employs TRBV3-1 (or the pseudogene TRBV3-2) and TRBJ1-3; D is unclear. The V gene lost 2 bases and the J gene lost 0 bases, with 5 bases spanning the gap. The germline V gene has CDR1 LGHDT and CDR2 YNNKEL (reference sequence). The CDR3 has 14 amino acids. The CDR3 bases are TGTGCCAGCAGCCAATCCGTCTCTGGAAACACCATATATTTT. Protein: CASSQSVSGNTIYF.

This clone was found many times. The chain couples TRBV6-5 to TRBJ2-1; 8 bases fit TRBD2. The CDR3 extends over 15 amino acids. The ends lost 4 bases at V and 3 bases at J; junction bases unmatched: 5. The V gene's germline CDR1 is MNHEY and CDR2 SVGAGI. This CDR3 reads CASSFAGGGYNEQFF. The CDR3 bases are TGTGCCAGCAGTTTCGCGGGAGGCGGCTACAATGAGCAGTTCTTC.